The clone carrying this TCR beta chain was detected a few times. Its specificity is not known. This sample stems from a study of beta chain features in type 1 diabetes. Study background: Summed over all samples, the examined sorted cells came to 107,917,701.

Findings and caveats of the study: PCR, the amplification step, might favor shorter templates, equally in patients and controls. There was a moderate but significant shortening of TCRB CDR3s in all four CD4+ subsets of Type 1 diabetes patients.

CDR3 size: 17 residues. The germline V and J ends were trimmed by 0 bases and 0 bases, with 15 bases remaining between them. Germline V gives CDR1 MGHRA, CDR2 YSYEKL. Sequenced material consisted of expressed TCRB transcripts (all of the isolated RNA was reverse transcribed). The protocol was immunoSEQ multiplex PCR, while the TCRdb copy is restricted to in-frame clones and leaves out a portion. The table lists about 230,000 clones, more than 9% of them singletons. The clonotype comes from a young woman in good health. Sample: naive CD4+ T cells from blood. The chain links TRBV4-1 to TRBJ2-7, with a tentative D call TRBD1 (6 bases). CDR3 protein: CASSQDIRGLPSYEQYF. CDR3 DNA sequence: TGCGCCAGCAGCCAAGATATCAGGGGTTTACCCTCCTACGAGCAGTACTTC.